Sequencing of this T cell receptor beta chain was carried out in a study of shared clonotypes between healthy human individuals. Broader study findings: Expectations were that clonotype sharing among donors would be affected by sequencing depth.

Some clones are missing from TCRdb's copy, which holds only in-frame ones; the method was immunoSEQ multiplex PCR. The sample has fewer than 1 million clones; roughly 96% are singletons. A note on this clone: Antigen specificity is unknown.

In the naive CD8 group, cells lacked CD45RO and were positively selected for CCR7, so terminally differentiated effector memory CD45RA+ cells were left out. Recent vaccinations or acute infections were absent in the healthy HIV-negative adult donors. The TCR sequence derives from a man aged 25 to 40 in good health. Sequenced input: naive CD8+ T cells sorted from blood.

The CDR3 bases are TGCGCCAGCAGCCAAGGATTTGGCGGGAGTTATGAGCAGTTCTTC. Its translation is CASSQGFGGSYEQFF. The rearrangement links TRBV4-1 to TRBJ2-1, with 7 bases matching TRBD2. The CDR3 is 15 amino acids. The germline gives CDR1 MGHRA, CDR2 YSYEKL. Unmatched junction bases numbered 8, after V lost 1 base and J lost 8 bases.